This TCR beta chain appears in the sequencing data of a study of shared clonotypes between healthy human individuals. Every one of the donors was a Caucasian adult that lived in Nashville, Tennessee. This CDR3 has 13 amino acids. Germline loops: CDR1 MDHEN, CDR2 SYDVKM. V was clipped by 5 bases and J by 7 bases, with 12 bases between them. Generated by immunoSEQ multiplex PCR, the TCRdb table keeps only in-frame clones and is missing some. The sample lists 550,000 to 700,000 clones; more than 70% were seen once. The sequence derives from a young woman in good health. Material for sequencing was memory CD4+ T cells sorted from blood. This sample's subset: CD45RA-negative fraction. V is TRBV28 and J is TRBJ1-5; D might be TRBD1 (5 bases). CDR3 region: CASSRDASQPQHF. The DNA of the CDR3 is TGTGCCAGCAGTCGGGACGCCAGCCAGCCCCAGCATTTT.